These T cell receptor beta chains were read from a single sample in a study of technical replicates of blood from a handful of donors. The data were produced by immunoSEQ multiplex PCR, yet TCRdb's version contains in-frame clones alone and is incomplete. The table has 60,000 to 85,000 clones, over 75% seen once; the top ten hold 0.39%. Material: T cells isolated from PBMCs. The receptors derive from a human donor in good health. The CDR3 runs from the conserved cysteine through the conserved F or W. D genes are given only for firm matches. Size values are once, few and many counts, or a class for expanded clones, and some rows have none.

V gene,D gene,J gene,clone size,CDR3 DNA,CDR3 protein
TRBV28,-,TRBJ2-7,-,TGTGCCAGCAGTTCGGTTACAGGGAGTTACGAGCAGTACTTC,CASSSVTGSYEQYF
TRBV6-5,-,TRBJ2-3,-,TGTGCCAGCAGTCTGCGGGTAGCAGATACGCAGTATTTT,CASSLRVADTQYF
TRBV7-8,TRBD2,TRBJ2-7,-,TGTGCCAGCAGAGAAGAGGGCGGGAGTAAATACGAGCAGTACTTC,CASREEGGSKYEQYF
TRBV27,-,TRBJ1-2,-,-,CASSSSTGPGYTF
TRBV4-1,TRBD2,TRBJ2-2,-,TGCGCCAGCAGCCGTTTAGCGGGAAACACCGGGGAGCTGTTTTTT,CASSRLAGNTGELFF
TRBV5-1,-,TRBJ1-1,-,TGCGCCAGCAGCTACGGGGGGAACACTGAAGCTTTCTTT,CASSYGGNTEAFF
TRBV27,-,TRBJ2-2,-,TGTGCCAGCAGTAAGCTATCACAGTACCAAACCGGGGAGCTGTTTTTT,CASSKLSQYQTGELFF
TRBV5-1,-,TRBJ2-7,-,TGCGCCAGCAGCTTATTACGGGACAACTACGAGCAGTACTTC,CASSLLRDNYEQYF
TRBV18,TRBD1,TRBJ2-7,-,TGTGCCAGCTCACGCGCTAGGACAGGGACCTACGAGCAGTACTTC,CASSRARTGTYEQYF
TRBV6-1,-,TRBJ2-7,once,TGTGCTGCGGGCCGAGACCCGTACTCCTACGAGCAGTACTTC,CAAGRDPYSYEQYF
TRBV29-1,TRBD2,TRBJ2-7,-,TGCAGCGTTGATGGACTAGCGGGAGGCTACTCCTACGAGCAGTACTTC,CSVDGLAGGYSYEQYF
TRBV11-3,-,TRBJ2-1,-,TGTGCCAGCAGCTTAGAGAGGGCCGGTGAGCAGTTCTTC,CASSLERAGEQFF
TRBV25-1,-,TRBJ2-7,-,TGTGCCAGCAGTAACAGCTACGAGCAGTACTTC,CASSNSYEQYF
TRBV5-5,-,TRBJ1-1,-,TGTGCCAGCAGCCTGAGACGGGGCACTGAAGCTTTCTTT,CASSLRRGTEAFF
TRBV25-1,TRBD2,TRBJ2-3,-,TGTGCCAGCTCCCGACTAGCCGCAGATACGCAGTATTTT,CASSRLAADTQYF
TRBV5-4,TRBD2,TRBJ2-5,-,TGTGCCAGCAGCCTCACTAGCGTCCAAGAGACCCAGTACTTC,CASSLTSVQETQYF
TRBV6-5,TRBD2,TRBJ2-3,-,TGTGCCAGCAGTTGGAGCGGGACCGGCACAGATACGCAGTATTTT,CASSWSGTGTDTQYF
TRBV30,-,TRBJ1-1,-,TGTGCCTGGAATAGCCGGGACACTACTGAAGCTTTCTTT,CAWNSRDTTEAFF